This is a list of T cell receptor beta chains from one sample in a study of Ad26.COV2.S vaccination and SARS-CoV-2 variants. Data came from immunoSEQ multiplex PCR; TCRdb stores just in-frame clones and leaves some out. The sample lists more than 300,000 clones, approximately 86% seen once, with about 10% in the top ten. The specimen was peripheral blood, collected in a trial of Ad26.COV2.S vaccine versus placebo. The receptors here all came from a person between 18 and 59 years old who received the Ad26.COV2.S COVID-19 vaccine or a placebo. The CDR3 runs from the conserved cysteine through the conserved F or W. Each record gives: J gene, clone size, D gene, V gene, CDR3 DNA, CDR3 protein. D genes are given only for firm matches. Size tells how often a clone was seen (once, few, many) or the class of an expanded clone, and some rows leave it out.

TRBJ2-7 | NA | TRBD1 | TRBV5-1 | TGCGCCAGCAGCTTCTCAGGGGGCGACTACGAGCAGTACTTC | CASSFSGGDYEQYF
TRBJ2-5 | NA | NA | TRBV3-1/TRBV3-2 | TGTGCCAGCAGCTTAGTACCCCAAGAGACCCAGTACTTC | CASSLVPQETQYF
TRBJ1-1 | NA | NA | TRBV2 | TGTGCCAGCAGCCCGACGGAACTGAACACTGAAGCTTTCTTT | CASSPTELNTEAFF
TRBJ2-7 | NA | NA | TRBV28 | TGTGCCAGCCAGGACTACTACGAGCAGTACTTC | CASQDYYEQYF
TRBJ2-1 | many | NA | TRBV25-1 | TGTGCCAGCAGTAGAGGGGGATACAATGAGCAGTTCTTC | CASSRGGYNEQFF
TRBJ1-1 | NA | NA | TRBV7-3 | TGTGCCAGCAGCTCGGACAGACTCCCCAGAGGGGAAGCTTTCTTT | CASSSDRLPRGEAFF
TRBJ2-5 | NA | NA | TRBV6-6 | TGTGCCAGCGGAGGTCAAGAGACCCAGTACTTC | CASGGQETQYF
TRBJ2-1 | NA | NA | TRBV19 | TGTGCCAGTAGTATGTCGGTGTCAGAGCAGTTCTTC | CASSMSVSEQFF
TRBJ2-7 | NA | NA | TRBV7-8 | TGTGCCAGCAGCTTCGGGGAGTACGAGCAGTACTTC | CASSFGEYEQYF
TRBJ2-7 | NA | TRBD2 | TRBV15 | TGTGCCACCAGCCCCACGCGGGGGGCAGGAGACGAGCAGTACTTC | CATSPTRGAGDEQYF
TRBJ2-7 | few | NA | TRBV27 | TGTGCCAGCAGCTTTGGACCCTCCTACGAGCAGTACTTC | CASSFGPSYEQYF
TRBJ1-1 | NA | NA | TRBV2 | TGTGCCAGCAGTGAAGTACAGCCCACGAGCACTGAAGCTTTCTTT | CASSEVQPTSTEAFF
TRBJ2-2 | once | NA | TRBV30 | TGTGCCTGGAGTGTACCCCCTCGGGAAGGGGGTTTCACCGGGGAGCTGTTTTTT | CAWSVPPREGGFTGELFF
TRBJ1-5 | NA | NA | TRBV15 | TGTGCCACCAGCAGAGATCGGGGAATTGGGCAGCCCCAGCATTTT | CATSRDRGIGQPQHF
TRBJ2-2 | NA | NA | TRBV3-1/TRBV3-2 | TGTGCCAGCAGCCGAACTAGCACCGGGGAGCTGTTTTTT | CASSRTSTGELFF
TRBJ1-2 | NA | NA | TRBV14 | TGTGCCAGCAGCCATTGGGACACCGGCTACTATAACTATGGCTACACCTTC | CASSHWDTGYYNYGYTF
TRBJ2-1 | NA | NA | TRBV19 | TGTGCTTCCGGAGGGGAGGCCTACAATGAGCAGTTCTTC | CASGGEAYNEQFF
TRBJ2-5 | once | TRBD1 | TRBV28 | TGTGCCAGCAGTTTTGGGTCAGGGACAGTCCATAAAGAGACCCAGTACTTC | CASSFGSGTVHKETQYF
TRBJ2-3 | NA | TRBD2 | TRBV5-1 | TGCGCCAGCAGCTTGGTAACGCTAGCGGGGCCTACTAGCACAGATACGCAGTATTTT | CASSLVTLAGPTSTDTQYF
TRBJ2-3 | NA | NA | TRBV14 | TGTGCCAGCAGCGCAAGATATATGGGAAGTGGGGGAGATACGCAGTATTTT | CASSARYMGSGGDTQYF
TRBJ2-7 | NA | TRBD1 | TRBV5-8 | TGTGCCAGCAGCTTACCCGGGACAGGTTCGGACGAGCAGTACTTC | CASSLPGTGSDEQYF
TRBJ1-4 | NA | NA | TRBV19 | TGTGCCAGTAGTATAGTAATCCGAAATGAAAAACTGTTTTTT | CASSIVIRNEKLFF
TRBJ2-7 | few | NA | TRBV5-8 | TGTGCCACCACTACAGGGCCGGGTCACGAGCAGTACTTC | CATTTGPGHEQYF
TRBJ2-2 | NA | TRBD2 | TRBV5-5 | TGTGCCAGCAGCCCCGGGACTTCGGGGGGTAGGAACACCGGGGAGCTGTTTTTT | CASSPGTSGGRNTGELFF
TRBJ2-3 | NA | NA | TRBV27 | TGTGCCAGCAGTTTAAAGGGGGGCACAACAGATACGCAGTATTTT | CASSLKGGTTDTQYF
TRBJ2-1 | NA | TRBD2 | TRBV19 | TGTGCCAGTAGTTCGAGCGGGGGGGCCCTTGACAATGAGCAGTTCTTC | CASSSSGGALDNEQFF
TRBJ2-3 | once | NA | TRBV24-1 | TGTGCCACCAGTGATAGGGCCTTCACAGATACGCAGTATTTT | CATSDRAFTDTQYF
TRBJ2-7 | NA | TRBD2 | TRBV30 | TGTGCCTGGACTAGCGGGACCTACGAGCAGTACTTC | CAWTSGTYEQYF
TRBJ1-4 | NA | NA | TRBV5-5 | TGTGCCAGCAGCTTTACCGTCGAAAAACTGTTTTTT | CASSFTVEKLFF
TRBJ1-1 | NA | NA | TRBV18 | TGTGCCAGCTCACAAACCAGACAGAACATGAACACTGAAGCTTTCTTT | CASSQTRQNMNTEAFF
TRBJ2-7 | NA | NA | TRBV18 | TGTGCCAGCTCATCCGGGGTGTACGAGCAGTACTTC | CASSSGVYEQYF
TRBJ2-5 | NA | NA | TRBV18 | TGTGCCAGCTCAAGACTAGGCCGGGAGACCCAGTACTTC | CASSRLGRETQYF
TRBJ2-3 | NA | NA | TRBV2 | TGTGCCAGCTTCTTTTCTAATACGCAGTATTTT | CASFFSNTQYF
TRBJ2-7 | NA | TRBD1 | TRBV2 | TGTGCCAGCAGTACTAAGAGGACAGGGGGCTCCTACGAGCAGTACTTC | CASSTKRTGGSYEQYF
TRBJ1-5 | NA | NA | TRBV7-2 | TGTGCCAGCAGCTTAGTCGGGGCGAGTGTTTCAGGTCAGCCCCAGCATTTT | CASSLVGASVSGQPQHF